Listed here are 5 T cell receptor beta chains from one sample, sequenced in a study of blood T cell repertoires in COVID-19. The protocol was immunoSEQ multiplex PCR, while the TCRdb copy is restricted to in-frame clones and leaves out a portion. The sample shows approximately 240,000 clones, 75% to 95% of them seen only once. The sample consisted of PBMCs or T cells enriched from blood (not recorded which). The receptors stem from a woman aged 18-35 years who had recovered from COVID-19.

The chain couples TRBV5-5 to TRBJ1-1; tentative D call: TRBD1 (5 bases). V was clipped by 1 base and J by 11 bases, with 18 bases between them. The CDR3 spans 14 residues. Germline V gene sequence: CDR1 SGHKS, CDR2 YYEKEE (reference sequence). CDR3 sequence reads: CASSLWGSQAWAFF. For the CDR3, the DNA is TGTGCCAGCAGCTTGTGGGGCAGCCAGGCCTGGGCTTTCTTT.

The rearrangement links TRBV28 to TRBJ2-1, with D unresolved. The length of the CDR3 is 17 residues. CDR1 is MDHEN and CDR2 is SYDVKM in the germline V gene. V was clipped by 5 bases and J by 0 bases, with 17 bases between them. CDR3 sequence reads: CASSGLIRLGSYNEQFF. CDR3 coding DNA: TGTGCCAGCAGTGGTCTAATTCGTCTAGGCTCCTACAATGAGCAGTTCTTC.

Comment on this clone: One end of the junction fails to match germline, which may point to a read error. The chain links TRBV9 to TRBJ2-3; 7 nucleotides match TRBD1. The CDR3 contains 14 residues. The germline V gene encodes CDR1 SGDLS and CDR2 YYNGEE. The CDR3 nucleotides are TGTGCCAGCACCGTAGGGGGCTCAACAGATACGCAGTATTTT. Translation: CASTVGGSTDTQYF.

V is TRBV6-6 and J is TRBJ1-2; D perhaps matches TRBD1 (5 bases). Germline V gene sequence: CDR1 MNHNY, CDR2 SVGAGI (reference sequence). The CDR3 totals 13 residues. V lost 5 bases and J 0 bases, leaving 7 bases between the germline ends. The CDR3 DNA is TGTGCCAGCAGTGAGACAGCTAACTATGGCTACACCTTC. This translates into CASSETANYGYTF.

This rearrangement joins TRBV28 to TRBJ1-2; D uncertain. Germline lookup yields CDR1 MDHEN and CDR2 SYDVKM. V dropped 4 bases and J dropped 2 bases, with 5 bases sitting between them. The CDR3 runs 12 residues. For the CDR3, the DNA is TGTGCCAGCAGTTCCGGGAACTATGGCTACACCTTC. This sequence encodes CASSSGNYGYTF.